Below are 26 T cell receptor beta chains sequenced from a single sample in a study of PD-1 blockade in classical Hodgkin lymphoma. Exposure to brentuximab vedotin varied, and each patient had relapsed following autologous stem cell transplantation. Sequencing used immunoSEQ multiplex PCR; TCRdb keeps in-frame clones, though not all of them. The repertoire holds about 86,000 clones, with about nine tenths as singletons. Sequencing used peripheral blood mononuclear cells (PBMCs), obtained at baseline. These receptors came from a human donor with classical Hodgkin lymphoma.

The chain employs TRBV6-6 and TRBJ2-1, with D perhaps TRBD1 (5 bases). Trimming removed 6 bases at V and 3 bases at J, with 9 bases between. CDR3 length: 13 amino acids. Germline V gives CDR1 MNHNY, CDR2 SVGAGI (reference sequence). CDR3 DNA sequence: TGTGCCAGCAGAGCCGACAGCTACAATGAGCAGTTCTTC. It is translated as CASRADSYNEQFF.

The J gene is TRBJ1-3, the V gene TRBV4-2, with D possibly TRBD1 on 6 matching bases. Trimming shortened V by 1 base and J by 7 bases, and 17 bases separated the two germline ends. Germline values: CDR1 LGHNA, CDR2 YNFKEQ. This CDR3 has 16 amino acids. The CDR3: CASSQVLTGTGNTIYF. The CDR3 DNA sequence: TGTGCCAGCAGCCAAGTACTCACAGGGACGGGGAACACCATATATTTT.

The chain uses TRBV6-6 and TRBJ2-1, with D perhaps TRBD2 (6 bases). Per the germline V gene, CDR1 is MNHNY and CDR2 is SVGAGI (reference sequence). CDR3 length equals 16 residues. Trimming took 6 bases from V and 6 from J, leaving 21 bases between them. CDR3 residues: CASSRGGRTVFNEQFF. The CDR3, as DNA: TGTGCCAGCAGCCGAGGAGGGAGAACCGTTTTCAATGAGCAGTTCTTC.

The V gene is TRBV15, the J gene TRBJ2-5; D might be TRBD1 (5 bases). The V and J ends lost 7 bases and 5 bases respectively, with 17 bases between them. The germline gives CDR1 LNHNV, CDR2 YYDKDF (reference sequence). The CDR3 is 14 residues long. The CDR3 loop is CATNPVDSWETQYF. CDR3 DNA sequence: TGTGCCACCAACCCGGTTGACAGTTGGGAGACCCAGTACTTC.

The gene calls are TRBV5-1 and TRBJ1-4; D is uncertain. This CDR3 has 14 residues. In germline, CDR1 is SGHRS, CDR2 YFSETQ. The V end was cut by 0 bases, the J end by 10 bases, with 13 bases between. CDR3 sequence reads: CASSLDGNPRKLFF. The CDR3, as DNA: TGCGCCAGCAGCTTGGACGGGAACCCTCGAAAACTGTTTTTT.

J is TRBJ1-1 and V is TRBV7-2, with 7 bases lining up with TRBD1. This CDR3 has 14 residues. Germline V gene sequence: CDR1 SGHTA, CDR2 FQGNSA. V trimming: 5 bases; J trimming: 11 bases; junction bases outside the gene matches: 14. The CDR3 region is CASSLLSQGIGAFF. The DNA of the CDR3 is TGTGCCAGCAGCCTCCTTTCACAGGGGATAGGGGCTTTCTTT.

This clone showed up just once. The chain carries TRBV29-1 and TRBJ2-1; 11 bases are a match to TRBD2. The germline V gene encodes CDR1 SQVTM and CDR2 ANQGSEA. The CDR3 totals 14 residues. J lost 8 bases, V lost 7 bases, and 10 bases had no gene match. The CDR3 nucleotides are TGCAGCGCTTCGACTAGCGGGGTCGTGGATGAGCAGTTCTTC. It is translated as CSASTSGVVDEQFF.

The chain is built from TRBV4-2 and TRBJ2-5, with 11 bases matching TRBD2. The CDR3 extends over 16 amino acids. Germline CDR1 LGHNA, CDR2 YNFKEQ. The V segment lost 4 bases and the J segment 0 bases; nucleotides outside the gene matches: 4. The CDR3: CASSPRLAGYQETQYF. The CDR3 DNA reads TGTGCCAGCAGCCCTCGACTAGCGGGATACCAAGAGACCCAGTACTTC.

V and J are TRBV5-1 and TRBJ2-1, with 10 bases matching TRBD2. V trimming: 3 bases; J trimming: 8 bases; junction bases outside the gene matches: 5. Germline CDR1 is SGHRS and CDR2 is YFSETQ. The length of the CDR3 is 14 residues. The CDR3: CASSSLAGVDEQFF. Written as DNA, the CDR3 is TGCGCCAGCAGCTCCCTAGCGGGAGTCGATGAGCAGTTCTTC.

The V and J genes are TRBV5-6 and TRBJ2-1; TRBD2 matches 14 bases. There are 16 residues in the CDR3. CDR1 is SGHDT, CDR2 YYEEEE, per germline. J gave up 8 bases and V 1 base, and 5 bases lay outside the gene matches. CDR3 nucleotide sequence: TGTGCCAGCAGCTTGAGACTAGCGGGGGGGTCCGATGAGCAGTTCTTC. Residues: CASSLRLAGGSDEQFF.

The chain employs TRBV6-4 and TRBJ2-5; D ambiguous. The germline V gene has CDR1 MRHNA and CDR2 SNTAGT. This CDR3 has 13 residues. The V gene lost 5 bases and the J gene lost 4 bases, with 11 bases spanning the gap. Here the CDR3 reads CASSCELSETQYF. The CDR3 DNA sequence: TGTGCCAGCAGTTGTGAGTTATCAGAGACCCAGTACTTC.

This clone has just one count. The chain uses TRBV28 and TRBJ2-3; 8 positions match TRBD1. Looked up from germline, CDR1 is MDHEN and CDR2 is SYDVKM. This CDR3 is 13 amino acids long. J was trimmed by 3 bases and V by 9 bases; bases with no gene match: 5. The CDR3 is CASNRGTTDTQYF. The DNA of the CDR3 is TGTGCCAGTAACAGGGGGACAACAGATACGCAGTATTTT.

The chain employs TRBV9 and TRBJ1-1, with a possible D match to TRBD1 (5 bases). Trimming left V 3 bases short and J 0 bases short, with 12 bases between. From germline, CDR1 is SGDLS and CDR2 YYNGEE. The CDR3 runs to 15 residues. The CDR3 nucleotides are TGTGCCAGCAGCGGACAGACAGCCCTGAACACTGAAGCTTTCTTT. Translation: CASSGQTALNTEAFF. The full variable domain, its missing parts supplied by reference TRBV9 and TRBJ1-1, is DSGVTQTPKHLITATGQRVTLRCSPRSGDLSVYWYQQSLDQGLQFLIQYYNGEERAKGNILERFSAQQFPDLHSELNLSSLELGDSALYFCASSGQTALNTEAFFGQGTRLTVV.

This rearrangement joins TRBV5-6 to TRBJ1-5; a weak D match, TRBD1 (5 bases). Germline V gene data show CDR1 as SGHDT and CDR2 as YYEEEE. The CDR3 consists of 13 residues. With 3 bases removed from V and 11 bases from J, the gap between germline ends came to 15 bases. The CDR3 bases are TGTGCCAGCAGCTCCTTCCGGGAGGGGACCCAGCATTTT. It encodes CASSSFREGTQHF.

V is TRBV5-5 and J is TRBJ1-2; no clear D. The CDR3 loop spans 14 amino acids. Trimming left V 3 bases short and J 8 bases short, with 17 bases between. CDR1 SGHKS and CDR2 YYEKEE come from the germline V gene (reference sequence). The CDR3 region is CASSSGPSRSGYTF. The CDR3 coding sequence is TGTGCCAGCAGCTCTGGGCCCTCCCGGTCGGGCTACACCTTC. Using reference TRBV5-5 and TRBJ1-2 for the parts outside the CDR3, the full variable domain is DAGVTQSPTHLIKTRGQQVTLRCSPISGHKSVSWYQQVLGQGPQFIFQYYEKEERGRGNFPDRFSARQFPNYSSELNVNALLLGDSALYLCASSSGPSRSGYTFGSGTRLTVV.

The rearrangement links TRBV19 to TRBJ2-1; D ambiguous. There are 13 residues in the CDR3. CDR1 LNHDA and CDR2 SQIVND come from the germline V gene (reference sequence). The V gene lost 5 bases and the J gene lost 4 bases, with 9 bases spanning the gap. The CDR3, as DNA: TGTGCCAGTAGTCGAGGTTCGTACAATGAGCAGTTCTTC. Translating it yields CASSRGSYNEQFF.

V is TRBV29-1 and J is TRBJ2-7; a possible D gene is TRBD1 (5 bases). V dropped 4 bases and J dropped 3 bases, with 10 bases sitting between them. Germline lookup yields CDR1 SQVTM and CDR2 ANQGSEA. This CDR3 region has 12 residues. CDR3 DNA sequence: TGCAGCGTTGCGTCAGGGAACTACGAGCAGTACTTC. It encodes CSVASGNYEQYF.

The V and J genes are TRBV28 and TRBJ1-5; D perhaps matches TRBD1 (6 bases). The CDR3 covers 13 residues. V was clipped by 7 bases and J by 2 bases, with 9 bases between them. Germline CDR1 is MDHEN and CDR2 is SYDVKM. In DNA, the CDR3 is TGTGCCAGCAATAACAGGGGCAATCAGCCCCAGCATTTT. This gives the protein CASNNRGNQPQHF.

V is TRBV6-5 and J is TRBJ1-5, with a weak D call TRBD1 (5 bases). V shed 5 bases and J shed 4 bases, with 12 bases lying between them. Germline loops: CDR1 MNHEY, CDR2 SVGAGI. This CDR3 is built from 14 residues. CDR3 coding DNA: TGTGCCAGCAGTAGATTGGGGGGTAATCAGCCCCAGCATTTT. Its protein is CASSRLGGNQPQHF.

The gene calls are TRBV7-6 and TRBJ2-1; no firm D call. Deletions cut 5 bases from V and 1 base from J, with 15 bases between. The V gene's germline CDR1 is SGHVS and CDR2 FNYEAQ. This CDR3 is 16 amino acids long. CDR3 loop: CASSPTPMRSYNEQFF. The CDR3 bases are TGTGCCAGCAGCCCGACTCCGATGCGGTCCTACAATGAGCAGTTCTTC.

The V and J genes are TRBV11-2 and TRBJ2-7; D is unresolved. Germline V lookup: CDR1 SGHAT, CDR2 FQNNGV. Trimming took off 0 bases at V and 3 bases at J, with 9 bases between the two ends. The CDR3 has 14 amino acids. The CDR3 here is CASSLERFFYEQYF. Written as DNA, the CDR3 is TGTGCCAGCAGCTTAGAAAGGTTCTTCTACGAGCAGTACTTC.

This chain uses TRBV19 with TRBJ1-5; TRBD1 is a possible D gene (5 bases). CDR1 LNHDA and CDR2 SQIVND come from the germline V gene (reference sequence). The length of the CDR3 is 13 residues. V was shortened by 8 bases and J by 4 bases, with 12 bases between the two germline ends. The CDR3 DNA follows: TGTGCCAGTCACCGGGGACTTAATCAGCCCCAGCATTTT. This sequence encodes CASHRGLNQPQHF.

The chain employs TRBV2 and TRBJ2-7; D ambiguous. The CDR3 consists of 12 residues. Germline CDR1 SNHLY, CDR2 FYNNEI. V was trimmed by 8 bases and J by 1 base, leaving 9 bases between them. The CDR3 here is CASDDGSYEQYF. DNA of the CDR3: TGTGCCAGCGACGACGGTTCCTACGAGCAGTACTTC.

The chain is built from TRBV12-5 and TRBJ2-5, with D perhaps assigned TRBD1 or TRBD2 (5 bases each). Trimming took 0 bases from V and 5 from J, leaving 7 bases between them. The length of the CDR3 is 13 residues. In germline, CDR1 is LGHNT, CDR2 FRNRAP. The CDR3 DNA reads as TGTGCTAGTGGTTTGGTATGGGGGGAGACCCAGTACTTC. The encoded protein is CASGLVWGETQYF.

The gene calls are TRBV6-4 and TRBJ2-3; D is possibly TRBD1 or TRBD2 (6 bases each). Germline V gene lookup returns CDR1 MRHNA and CDR2 SNTAGT. V was clipped by 6 bases and J by 3 bases, with 16 bases between them. The CDR3 totals 15 residues. The CDR3: CASSPYGGGTDTQYF. CDR3 coding DNA: TGTGCCAGCAGCCCCTATGGAGGGGGTACAGATACGCAGTATTTT.

The chain recombines TRBV28 with TRBJ1-1; TRBD1 is a possible D gene (5 bases). The CDR3 is 14 amino acids. The V and J ends lost 2 bases and 4 bases respectively, with 11 bases between them. From germline, CDR1 is MDHEN and CDR2 SYDVKM. CDR3: CASSLMGTGTEAFF. The CDR3 region has the DNA TGTGCCAGCAGTTTAATGGGGACGGGCACTGAAGCTTTCTTT.